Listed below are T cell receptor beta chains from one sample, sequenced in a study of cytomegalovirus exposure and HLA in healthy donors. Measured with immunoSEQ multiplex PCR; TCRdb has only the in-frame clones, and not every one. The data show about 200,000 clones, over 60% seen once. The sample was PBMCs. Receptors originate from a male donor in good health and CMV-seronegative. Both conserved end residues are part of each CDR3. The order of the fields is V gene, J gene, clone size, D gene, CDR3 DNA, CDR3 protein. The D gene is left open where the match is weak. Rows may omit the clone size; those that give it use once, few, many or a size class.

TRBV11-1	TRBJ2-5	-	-	TGTGCCAGCAGCCCCCGACAGGATTACCCTCAAGAGACCCAGTACTTC	CASSPRQDYPQETQYF
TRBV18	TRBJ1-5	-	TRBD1	TGTGCCAGCTCCGGGACAGGGAGGGATCAGCCCCAGCATTTT	CASSGTGRDQPQHF
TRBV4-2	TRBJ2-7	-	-	TGTGCCAGCAGCCCTCTGCCCGGCGAGCAGTACTTC	CASSPLPGEQYF
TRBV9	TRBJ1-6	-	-	TGTGCCAGCAGGGGCAATAATTCACCCCTCCACTTT	CASRGNNSPLHF
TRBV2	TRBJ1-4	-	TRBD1	TGTGCCAGCAGTGGGGTGACAGGGAAACTGTTTTTT	CASSGVTGKLFF
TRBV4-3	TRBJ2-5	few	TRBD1	TGCGCCAGCAGCCAAGATATCCGGGACAGTAAAGAGACCCAGTACTTC	CASSQDIRDSKETQYF
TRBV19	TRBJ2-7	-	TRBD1	TGTGCCAGTAGTATTCTACAGGGGTCCTACGAGCAGTACTTC	CASSILQGSYEQYF
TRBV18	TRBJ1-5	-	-	TGTGCCAGCTCACCCTCCAGCAATCAGCCCCAGCATTTT	CASSPSSNQPQHF
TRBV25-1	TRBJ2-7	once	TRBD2	TGTGCCAGCACTAAGGGCGGGGGATACTCCTACGAGCAGTACTTC	CASTKGGGYSYEQYF
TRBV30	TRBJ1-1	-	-	TGTGCCGGATCCGGGACCGGGGGAGTCACTGAAGCTTTCTTT	CAGSGTGGVTEAFF
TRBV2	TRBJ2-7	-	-	TGTGCCAGCAGTGATTCCAGGGGATACTCCTACGAGCAGTACTTC	CASSDSRGYSYEQYF
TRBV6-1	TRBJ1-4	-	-	TGTGCCAGCAGCATCGGGGGGCAGCGTGAAAAACTGTTTTTT	CASSIGGQREKLFF
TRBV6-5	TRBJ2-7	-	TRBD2	TGTGCCAGCAGCTCTTTAGCGGGAACCTACGAGCAGTACTTC	CASSSLAGTYEQYF
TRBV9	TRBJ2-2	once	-	TGTGCCAGCAGCGTAGTCCCAGGGAACACCGGGGAGCTGTTTTTT	CASSVVPGNTGELFF
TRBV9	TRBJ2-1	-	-	TGTGCCAGCAGCCCACCTCCTAGCGTATACAATGAGCAGTTCTTC	CASSPPPSVYNEQFF
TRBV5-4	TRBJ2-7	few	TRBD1	TGTGCCAGCAGCGTGCCCGATGGACAGGGTCCTACCGGGCAGTACTTC	CASSVPDGQGPTGQYF
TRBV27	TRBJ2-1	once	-	TGTGCCAGCAGTTTATCCGCAGGTTACAATGAGCAGTTCTTC	CASSLSAGYNEQFF
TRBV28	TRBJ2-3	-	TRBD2	TGTGCCAGCAGTTTCTGGGGGGGAGTGACAGATACGCAGTATTTT	CASSFWGGVTDTQYF
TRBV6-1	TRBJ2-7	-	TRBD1	TGTGCCAGCAGAGGGACGGGAGGACAGGGGTACGAGCAGTACTTC	CASRGTGGQGYEQYF
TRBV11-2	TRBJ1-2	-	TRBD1	TGTGCCAGCAGGGAGACAGGGGACTATGGCTACACCTTC	CASRETGDYGYTF
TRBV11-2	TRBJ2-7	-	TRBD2	TGTGCCAGCAGCACCGGGACTAGCGGGACCTTCAGCTCCTACGAGCAGTACTTC	CASSTGTSGTFSSYEQYF
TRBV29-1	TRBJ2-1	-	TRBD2	TGCAGCGTTAGGACTAGCGGGAGTCCCGACTCCTACAATGAGCAGTTCTTC	CSVRTSGSPDSYNEQFF
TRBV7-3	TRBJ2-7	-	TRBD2	TGTGCCAGCAGCTCATTCCCTGGGACTAGAAACGAGCAGTACTTC	CASSSFPGTRNEQYF
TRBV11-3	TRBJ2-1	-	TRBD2	TGTGCCAGCAGCTCCCTAGCGGGGCCCTACAATGAGCAGTTCTTC	CASSSLAGPYNEQFF
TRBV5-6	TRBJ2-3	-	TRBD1	TGTGCCAGCAGCTGGGACAGAAGCACAGATACGCAGTATTTT	CASSWDRSTDTQYF
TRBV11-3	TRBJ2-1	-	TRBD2	TGTGCCAGCAGCGCGAGCCGACTAGCTTCCTACAATGAGCAGTTCTTC	CASSASRLASYNEQFF
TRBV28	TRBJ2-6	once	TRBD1	TGTGCCACGCTAGCCGGGACAGGGGGCACCGGAGCTGGGGCCAACGTCCTGACTTTC	CATLAGTGGTGAGANVLTF
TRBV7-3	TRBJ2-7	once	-	TGTGCCAGCAGCCCAACGCGGGAAGGTGAGCAGTACTTC	CASSPTREGEQYF
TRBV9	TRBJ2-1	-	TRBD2	TGTGCCAGCAGCGCCCGGGGGACTAGCGGGAGCTCCTACAATGAGCAGTTCTTC	CASSARGTSGSSYNEQFF
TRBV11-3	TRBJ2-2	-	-	TGTGCCAGCAGCCTCTCCTACAGGGTCACCGGGGAGCTGTTTTTT	CASSLSYRVTGELFF
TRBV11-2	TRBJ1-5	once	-	TGTGCCAGCAGCTTACAGTATAGCAATCAGCCCCAGCATTTT	CASSLQYSNQPQHF
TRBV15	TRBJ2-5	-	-	TGTGCCACCAGCAGAGATCGAAAGGGAGGAGAGACCCAGTACTTC	CATSRDRKGGETQYF
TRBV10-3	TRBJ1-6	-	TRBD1	TGTGCCATCAGGCCAAGGGACAGTTCAGTATCACCCCTCCACTTT	CAIRPRDSSVSPLHF
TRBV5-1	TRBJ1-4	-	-	TGCGCCAGCAGCTGGTCGGGGGTGGGTGAAAAACTGTTTTTT	CASSWSGVGEKLFF
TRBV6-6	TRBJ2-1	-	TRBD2	TGTGCCAGCAGTTACACCCCCGGGACTAGCAATGAGCAGTTCTTC	CASSYTPGTSNEQFF
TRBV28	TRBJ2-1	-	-	TGTGCCAGCAGTTTATTGGACCGGGATCTCAATGAGCAGTTCTTC	CASSLLDRDLNEQFF
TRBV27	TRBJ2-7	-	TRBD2	TGTGCCAGCAGTCGTGGACTAGTGGGCTACGAGCAGTACTTC	CASSRGLVGYEQYF
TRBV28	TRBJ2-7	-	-	TGTGCCAGCAGTTTATATGGCAGGGTCTACGAGCAGTACTTC	CASSLYGRVYEQYF
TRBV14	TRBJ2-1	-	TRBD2	TGTGCCAGCAGCCAAGGAGGCGGGGGGGCCGAAAATGAGCAGTTCTTC	CASSQGGGGAENEQFF
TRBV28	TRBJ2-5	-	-	TGTGCCAGCTGCCGGGACTCCCATTTTGAGACCCAGTACTTC	CASCRDSHFETQYF
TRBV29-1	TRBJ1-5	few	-	TGCAGCGTTGAAATTGGCCCAGGGCAGCCCCAGCATTTT	CSVEIGPGQPQHF
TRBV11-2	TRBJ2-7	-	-	TGTGCCAGCAGCCTCCCGGACGAGCAGTACTTC	CASSLPDEQYF
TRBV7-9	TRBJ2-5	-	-	TGTGCCAGCAGCCCACAAGAGACCCAGTACTTC	CASSPQETQYF
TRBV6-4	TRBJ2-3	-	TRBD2	TGTGCCAGCAGCGCACTAGCGGGAGGGAAGGAAGATACGCAGTATTTT	CASSALAGGKEDTQYF
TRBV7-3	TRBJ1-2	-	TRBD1	TGTGCCAGCAGCCGGGACAGGGGCGGGAGCTATGGCTACACCTTC	CASSRDRGGSYGYTF
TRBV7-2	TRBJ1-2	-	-	TGTGCCAGCAGCTTAGGTTTGGGGAGGAGCAACTATGGCTACACCTTC	CASSLGLGRSNYGYTF
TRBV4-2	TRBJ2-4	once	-	TGTGCCAGCAGCCAAGGGAGGGAGGCCAAAAACATTCAGTACTTC	CASSQGREAKNIQYF
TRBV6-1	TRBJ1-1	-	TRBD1	TGTGCCAGCAGGTACGACAGGGATAGTGAAGCTTTCTTT	CASRYDRDSEAFF
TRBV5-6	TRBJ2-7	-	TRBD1	TGTGCCAGCAGGGCCGGGACAGGATCTTCCTACGAGCAGTACTTC	CASRAGTGSSYEQYF
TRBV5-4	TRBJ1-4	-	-	TGTGCCAGCAGCTCCCATCGTCCGGGGGCAACTAATGAAAAACTGTTTTTT	CASSSHRPGATNEKLFF
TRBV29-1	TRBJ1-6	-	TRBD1	TGCAGCGTTCGACAGGGGGTAACTTCACCCCTCCACTTT	CSVRQGVTSPLHF
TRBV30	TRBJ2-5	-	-	TGTGCCTGGAGTGGGGGGCAGCCCCAAGAGACCCAGTACTTC	CAWSGGQPQETQYF
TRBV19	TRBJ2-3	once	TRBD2	TGTGCCAGTAGTTCCCAAAGCGGGAGCGGGGAAGATACGCAGTATTTT	CASSSQSGSGEDTQYF
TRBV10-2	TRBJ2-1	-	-	TGCGCCAGCATCAGGTGGGACACGATCGTCGATGAGCAGTTCTTC	CASIRWDTIVDEQFF
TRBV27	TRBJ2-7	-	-	TGTGCCAGCAACAAAAGGTCCACAGCTATCTACGAGCAGTACTTC	CASNKRSTAIYEQYF
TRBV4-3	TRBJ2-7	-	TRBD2	TGCGCCAGCAGCCCATTAGCGGGAGGCCTCTACGAGCAGTACTTC	CASSPLAGGLYEQYF
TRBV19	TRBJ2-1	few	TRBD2	TGTGCCAGTACCAAAGCGGGAGGAGCCTACAATGAGCAGTTCTTC	CASTKAGGAYNEQFF
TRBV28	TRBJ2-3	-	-	TGTGCCAGCAGTTTATTGGGCGGGGCCTTCCCAGATACGCAGTATTTT	CASSLLGGAFPDTQYF
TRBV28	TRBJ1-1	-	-	TGTGCCAGCAGTTCGGGGGGGAACAGGGCGGTGGTAGCTTTCTTT	CASSSGGNRAVVAFF